Presented here are 22 T cell receptor beta chains from one specimen sequenced in a study of blood T cell repertoires in COVID-19. Measured with immunoSEQ multiplex PCR; TCRdb has only the in-frame clones, and not every one. The sample holds some 110,000 clones, approximately 84% seen once. The sample comprised peripheral blood. These receptors were collected from a man aged 35 to 55 with acute or convalescent COVID-19.

This chain joins TRBV5-1 and TRBJ1-1, with 8 bases fitting TRBD1. From germline, CDR1 is SGHRS and CDR2 YFSETQ. After removal of 4 bases from V and 5 bases from J, the junction contained 10 bases not matched to a gene. This CDR3 contains 15 residues. The CDR3 coding sequence is TGCGCCAGCAGCCTAAACAGGGGGGCTGGTACTGAAGCTTTCTTT. It encodes CASSLNRGAGTEAFF.

This sequence joins TRBV28 and TRBJ2-7; 12 nucleotides line up with TRBD2. This CDR3 has 18 residues. Germline CDR1 and CDR2: MDHEN and SYDVKM. V was pared by 3 bases and J by 4 bases, with 13 bases of the junction left unmatched. The DNA for the CDR3 is TGTGCCAGCAGTTTTTTTTTGACTAGCGGGAGTCAGGGATACGAGCAGTACTTC. This gives the protein CASSFFLTSGSQGYEQYF.

This chain connects TRBV7-9 to TRBJ2-7; no definite D call. CDR3 size: 13 residues. The V gene's germline CDR1 is SEHNR and CDR2 FQNEAQ (reference sequence). V was clipped by 4 bases and J by 1 base, with 8 bases between them. CDR3 sequence: CASSSSTSYEQYF. The CDR3 DNA reads TGTGCCAGCAGCTCGTCCACATCCTACGAGCAGTACTTC.

The chain links TRBV7-9 to TRBJ2-2, with D unresolved. With 5 bases removed from V and 5 bases from J, the gap between germline ends came to 9 bases. Germline-derived CDR1 and CDR2 are SEHNR and FQNEAQ (reference sequence). The CDR3 spans 13 residues. CDR3 DNA sequence: TGTGCCAGCAGCCTGCTGAGTACCGGGGAGCTGTTTTTT. Its translation is CASSLLSTGELFF. The variable domain in full, completed from reference TRBV7-9 and TRBJ2-2, reads DTGVSQNPRHKITKRGQNVTFRCDPISEHNRLYWYRQTLGQGPEFLTYFQNEAQLEKSRLLSDRFSAERPKGSFSTLEIQRTEQGDSAMYLCASSLLSTGELFFGEGSRLTVL.

In its sample, this clone was seen once. The chain links TRBV19 to TRBJ2-2; maybe TRBD2 (7 bases). The CDR3 covers 16 residues. V lost 4 bases to trimming and J lost 3 bases, with 15 bases between them. The germline V gene encodes CDR1 LNHDA and CDR2 SQIVND (reference sequence). The CDR3 nucleotides read TGTGCCAGTAGTACCCGGATAGGGGGGGACACCGGGGAGCTGTTTTTT. Its protein is CASSTRIGGDTGELFF.

This rearrangement joins TRBV7-2 to TRBJ2-1, with D possibly TRBD1 on 5 matching bases. CDR1 and CDR2 (germline): SGHTA, FQGNSA. V lost 7 bases and J lost 9, with 16 bases in between. CDR3 length: 13 residues. CDR3 in amino acids: CASTSLETVEQFF. For the CDR3, the DNA is TGTGCCAGCACCAGCTTAGAGACAGTTGAGCAGTTCTTC.

The rearrangement links TRBV16 to TRBJ1-5; the D is unclear. The V end lost 2 bases, the J end lost 1 base, and 9 bases lay between the germline ends. The CDR3 runs 15 residues. From germline, CDR1 is KGHSY and CDR2 FQNENV. The CDR3 nucleotides read TGTGCCAGCAGCCAACTCCCACAGAGCAATCAGCCCCAGCATTTT. This encodes CASSQLPQSNQPQHF.

The genes are TRBV14 and TRBJ2-2; 9 positions match TRBD1. CDR1 SGHDN and CDR2 FVKESK come from the germline V gene. V lost 3 bases and J lost 4; bases outside the gene matches: 6. CDR3 length: 16 residues. In DNA form, the CDR3 reads TGTGCCAGCAGCCAGCCCCGGGACAGGGCCACCGGGGAGCTGTTTTTT. Translation: CASSQPRDRATGELFF.

In this sample, this clone turned up once. The gene calls are TRBV7-6 and TRBJ2-6, with 11 bases fitting TRBD1. V was clipped by 0 bases and J by 8 bases; unmatched bases: 9. Germline loops: CDR1 SGHVS, CDR2 FNYEAQ. The CDR3 has 18 residues. In nucleotides, the CDR3 is TGTGCCAGCAGCTTAGCCCCGAGGGACAGGGGGATCTCCAACGTCCTGACTTTC. This gives the protein CASSLAPRDRGISNVLTF. Supplemented by reference TRBV7-6 and TRBJ2-6, the full variable domain reads GAGVSQSPRYKVTKRGQDVALRCDPISGHVSLYWYRQALGQGPEFLTYFNYEAQQDKSGLPNDRFSAERPEGSISTLTIQRTEQRDSAMYRCASSLAPRDRGISNVLTFGAGSRLTVL.

The rearrangement joins TRBV2 to TRBJ2-7, with 10 positions matching TRBD1. CDR3 size: 13 residues. The germline V gene has CDR1 SNHLY and CDR2 FYNNEI. V dropped 6 bases and J dropped 7; count of bases not matched to a gene: 6. The CDR3 sequence is CASSGTGDYEQYF. DNA for the CDR3: TGTGCCAGCAGCGGGACAGGGGATTATGAGCAGTACTTC.

The chain is built from TRBV6-2 or TRBV6-3 and TRBJ1-5, with D maybe TRBD1 (6 bases). From germline, CDR1 is MNHEY and CDR2 SVGEGT. CDR3 length: 14 residues. Trimming pared 2 bases from V and 5 bases from J, leaving 10 bases between. CDR3 DNA: TGTGCCAGCAGTTACATACAGGGCGATCAGCCCCAGCATTTT. Translating it yields CASSYIQGDQPQHF.

The chain uses TRBV5-1 and TRBJ2-7; 10 positions agree with TRBD2. The V gene's germline CDR1 is SGHRS and CDR2 YFSETQ. The trim removed 4 bases at V and 2 bases at J, leaving 6 bases unmatched. CDR3 length: 15 residues. CDR3 in amino acids: CASSMLTSGTYEQYF. As DNA, the CDR3 is TGCGCCAGCAGCATGTTAACTAGCGGGACCTACGAGCAGTACTTC.

The chain links TRBV19 to TRBJ1-2; TRBD1 is a possible D gene (5 bases). CDR1 is LNHDA, CDR2 SQIVND, per germline (reference sequence). This CDR3 region has 13 residues. V lost 11 bases, J lost 1 base, and 14 bases lay in between. The CDR3 protein is CAVEDSFNYGYTF. The CDR3 region has the DNA TGTGCCGTTGAAGACAGTTTTAACTATGGCTACACCTTC.

This chain connects TRBV3-1 (or the pseudogene TRBV3-2) to TRBJ2-7; 9 bases match TRBD2. Germline CDR1 reads LGHDT; CDR2 reads YNNKEL (reference sequence). This CDR3 contains 15 residues. The V gene end was trimmed by 2 bases and the J gene end by 4 bases; junction bases not matched to a gene: 6. CDR3: CASSQLAGWAYEQYF. The CDR3 DNA reads as TGTGCCAGCAGCCAACTAGCGGGATGGGCGTACGAGCAGTACTTC.

This chain connects TRBV11-2 to TRBJ2-5; D is possibly TRBD2 (5 bases). This CDR3 is 15 amino acids long. The germline V and J ends were trimmed by 1 base and 2 bases, with 11 bases remaining between them. In germline, CDR1 is SGHAT, CDR2 FQNNGV. As DNA, the CDR3 is TGTGCCAGCAGCTTAGGCGCTAGCCGACAAGAGACCCAGTACTTC. Protein: CASSLGASRQETQYF.

The chain is built from TRBV3-1 (or the pseudogene TRBV3-2) and TRBJ2-2, with D uncertain. CDR3 size: 16 residues. CDR1 and CDR2 from the germline V gene are LGHDT and YNNKEL (reference sequence). V shed 1 base and J shed 0 bases, with 9 bases lying between them. The CDR3 protein is CASSQGGAPNTGELFF. In DNA form, the CDR3 reads TGTGCCAGCAGCCAAGGCGGAGCCCCGAACACCGGGGAGCTGTTTTTT.

This chain links TRBV29-1 with TRBJ2-3, with no clear D. This CDR3 is built from 12 residues. CDR1 and CDR2 from the germline V gene are SQVTM and ANQGSEA. Between the trimmed V and J ends, which lost 6 bases and 1 base, there was a span of 8 bases. In nucleotides, the CDR3 is TGCAGCGTCGTACAGCGCACAGATACGCAGTATTTT. Encoded protein: CSVVQRTDTQYF.

The chain couples TRBV28 to TRBJ2-7, with a weak D call TRBD1 (6 bases). V gave up 5 bases and J gave up 1 base, with 15 bases separating them. The CDR3 spans 15 residues. Germline CDR1 MDHEN, CDR2 SYDVKM. CDR3 region: CASSQTGKGSYEQYF. The CDR3 nucleotides read TGTGCCAGCAGTCAAACAGGGAAGGGTTCCTACGAGCAGTACTTC.

The chain employs TRBV27 and TRBJ2-3, with D maybe TRBD1 (6 bases). This CDR3 has 15 residues. The germline V gene has CDR1 MNHEY and CDR2 SMNVEV (reference sequence). The V end was cut by 3 bases, the J end by 0 bases, with 10 bases between. CDR3: CASSFGQLSTDTQYF. The DNA for the CDR3 is TGTGCCAGCAGTTTCGGACAGCTGAGCACAGATACGCAGTATTTT.

The CDR3 DNA sequence: TGTGCCAGCAGCCACCTCGGGACAGGGAGTGGTTATAATTCACCCCTCCACTTT. This codes for CASSHLGTGSGYNSPLHF. J is TRBJ1-6 and V is TRBV7-9, with TRBD1 matching over 9 bases. CDR1 and CDR2 from the germline V gene are SEHNR and FQNEAQ (reference sequence). V shed 5 bases and J 4 bases; nucleotides not matched to a gene: 12. The CDR3 totals 18 residues.

In its sample, this clone was seen once. This CDR3 reads CASSQGRTGGGEQYF. CDR3 DNA sequence: TGTGCCAGCAGCCAAGGAAGGACAGGGGGAGGTGAGCAGTACTTC. The rearrangement joins TRBV3-1 (or the pseudogene TRBV3-2) to TRBJ2-7; 10 nucleotides match TRBD1. CDR3 length: 15 residues. V dropped 1 base and J dropped 7; count of bases not matched to a gene: 7. Germline assignment: CDR1 LGHDT and CDR2 YNNKEL (reference sequence).

The chain couples TRBV28 to TRBJ2-7; maybe TRBD2 (6 bases). The CDR3 has 15 amino acids. V was cut by 5 bases and J by 4 bases, with 18 bases left in between. Germline V gives CDR1 MDHEN, CDR2 SYDVKM. The CDR3 spells CASSKGGGAFYEQYF. In DNA form, the CDR3 reads TGTGCCAGCAGTAAGGGAGGCGGGGCCTTTTACGAGCAGTACTTC. The full variable domain, in which reference TRBV28 and TRBJ2-7 provide the parts outside the CDR3, is DVKVTQSSRYLVKRTGEKVFLECVQDMDHENMFWYRQDPGLGLRLIYFSYDVKMKEKGDIPEGYSVSREKKERFSLILESASTNQTSMYLCASSKGGGAFYEQYFGPGTRLTVT.